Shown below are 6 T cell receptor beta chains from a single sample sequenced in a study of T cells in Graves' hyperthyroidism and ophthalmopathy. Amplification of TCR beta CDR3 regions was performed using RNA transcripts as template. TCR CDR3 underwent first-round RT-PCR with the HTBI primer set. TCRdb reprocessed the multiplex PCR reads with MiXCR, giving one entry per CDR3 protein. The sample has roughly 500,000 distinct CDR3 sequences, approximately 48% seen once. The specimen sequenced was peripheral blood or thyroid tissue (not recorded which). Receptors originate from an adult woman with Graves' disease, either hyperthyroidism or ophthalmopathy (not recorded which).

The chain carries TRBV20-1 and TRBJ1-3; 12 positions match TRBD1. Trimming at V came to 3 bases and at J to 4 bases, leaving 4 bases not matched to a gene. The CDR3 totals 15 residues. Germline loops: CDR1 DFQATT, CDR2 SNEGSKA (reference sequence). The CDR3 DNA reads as TGCAGTGCTAGGGCCGGGACAGGGGGCGGAAACACCATATATTTT. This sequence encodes CSARAGTGGGNTIYF.

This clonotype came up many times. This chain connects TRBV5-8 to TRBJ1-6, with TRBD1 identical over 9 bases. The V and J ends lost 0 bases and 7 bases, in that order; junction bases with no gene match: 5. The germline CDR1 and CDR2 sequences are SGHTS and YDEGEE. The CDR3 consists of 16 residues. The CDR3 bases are TGTGCCAGCAGCTTGGGGGGACAGGGTGGGAATTCACCCCTCCACTTT. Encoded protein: CASSLGGQGGNSPLHF.

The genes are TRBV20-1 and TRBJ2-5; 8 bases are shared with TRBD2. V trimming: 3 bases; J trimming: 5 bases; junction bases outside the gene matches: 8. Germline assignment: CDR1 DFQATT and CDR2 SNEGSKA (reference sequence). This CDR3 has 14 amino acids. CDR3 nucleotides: TGCAGTGCTAGCGGGACTAGGGGGATCGAGACCCAGTACTTC. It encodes CSASGTRGIETQYF.

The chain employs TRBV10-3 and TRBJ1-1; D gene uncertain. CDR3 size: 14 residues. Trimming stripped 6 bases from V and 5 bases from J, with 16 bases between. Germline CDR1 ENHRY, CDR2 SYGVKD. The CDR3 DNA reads TGTGCCATCAGCGCAGCTAGGTCATATACTGAAGCTTTCTTT. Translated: CAISAARSYTEAFF.

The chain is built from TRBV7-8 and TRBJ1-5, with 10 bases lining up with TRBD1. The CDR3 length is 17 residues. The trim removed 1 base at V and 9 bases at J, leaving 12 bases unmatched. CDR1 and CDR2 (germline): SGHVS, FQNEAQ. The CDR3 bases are TGTGCCAGCAGCTTAGGTTTGGGACAGGGGCCTGGATGGCCCCAGCATTTT. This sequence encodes CASSLGLGQGPGWPQHF. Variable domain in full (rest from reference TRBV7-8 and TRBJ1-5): GAGVSQSPRYKVAKRGQDVALRCDPISGHVSLFWYQQALGQGPEFLTYFQNEAQLDKSGLPSDRFFAERPEGSVSTLKIQRTQQEDSAVYLCASSLGLGQGPGWPQHFGDGTRLSIL.

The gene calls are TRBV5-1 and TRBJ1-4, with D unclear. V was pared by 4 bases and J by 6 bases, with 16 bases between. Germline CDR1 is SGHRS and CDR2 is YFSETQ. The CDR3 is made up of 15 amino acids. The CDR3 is CASSMAGRRDEKLFF. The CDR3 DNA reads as TGCGCCAGCAGCATGGCGGGCCGGCGGGATGAAAAACTGTTTTTT.